This TCR beta chain was sequenced during a study of T cells in Graves' hyperthyroidism and ophthalmopathy. This CDR3 spans 13 amino acids. In germline, CDR1 is SQVTM, CDR2 ANQGSEA. V lost 8 bases and J lost 5, with 18 bases in between. The sample holds many counts of this clonotype. It was RNA transcripts that yielded the amplified TCR beta CDR3 regions. The TCR CDR3 first-round RT-PCR relied on the HTBI primer set. TCRdb passed the multiplex PCR reads through MiXCR, listing each CDR3 protein once. The sample contains roughly 360,000 distinct CDR3 sequences, around an eighth of which appear only once. The specimen was blood. V usage is TRBV29-1 and J usage is TRBJ1-1; maybe TRBD1 (6 bases). The TCR was taken from a man aged 30 to 45 with Graves' hyperthyroidism that later progressed to Graves' ophthalmopathy. The CDR3 sequence is CSQGGAGETEAFF. The DNA for the CDR3 is TGCAGCCAAGGAGGGGCAGGGGAAACTGAAGCTTTCTTT.